This TCR beta chain appears in the sequencing data of a study of shared clonotypes between healthy human individuals. As for the study in general: Plates per donor: three CD4 naive, three CD4 memory, two CD8 naive, one CD8 memory.

Regarding this clone: The antigen remains undetermined. The sample carries other DNA sequences with the same CDR3.

This CDR3 is 13 amino acids long. V shed 2 bases, J shed 9 bases, and the junction held 3 bases outside the gene matches. CDR1 and CDR2 (germline): SGDLS, YYNGEE. Genomic DNA from each subset was divided evenly over several immunoSEQ plates. Sequencing used immunoSEQ multiplex PCR; TCRdb keeps in-frame clones, though not all of them. Here the sample spans 2 million to 2.5 million clones, about 93% being singletons. The study's findings and limits: For naive CD4 cells, roughly 4.8% of clonotypes were shared across a handful of donors. Memory subsets generally showed lower estimated richness than naive subsets.

Cells designated naive CD8 were CD45RO-negative and were positively selected for CCR7, with terminally differentiated effector memory CD45RA+ cells excluded. Input material: naive CD8+ T cells from PBMCs. The gene calls are TRBV9 and TRBJ2-1; 9 bases are a match to TRBD1. This TCR came from a man aged 18 to 30 in good health. Some clones in this sample may be carry-over from other donors' samples. The CDR3, as DNA: TGTGCCAGCAGCGTGGGGACAGGGAGTGAGCAGTTCTTC. Amino acids: CASSVGTGSEQFF.